This is a list of T cell receptor beta chains from one sample in a study of T cell responses to AZD1222 COVID-19 vaccine. Assay: immunoSEQ multiplex PCR; the TCRdb copy retains only in-frame clones and omits some. The sample gives about 200,000 clones, just over 85% of which show up once; around 7.9% is in the top ten. The material sequenced was peripheral blood, taken on day 0 of AZD1222 vaccination. The receptors stem from an adult in good health. The CDR3 runs from the conserved cysteine through the conserved F or W. The D gene is left open where the match is weak. The size entry is marked missing in some rows and otherwise reads once, few, many or a size class.

D	J	size	V	DNA	CDR3
-	TRBJ2-5	-	TRBV25-1	TGTGCCAGCAGTAACGGGTGGTCGGGCCCAAGAGTTACCCAGTACTTC	CASSNGWSGPRVTQYF
-	TRBJ1-5	-	TRBV5-1	TGCGCCAGCAGCTTGGACGCAGGGCCCCAGCATTTT	CASSLDAGPQHF
-	TRBJ1-4	-	TRBV2	TGTGCCAGCAGAAGGACTGCAACTAATGAAAAACTGTTTTTT	CASRRTATNEKLFF
TRBD1	TRBJ1-1	once	TRBV19	TGTGCCAGTAGTACAAGGGACAGGACAGGGACTGAAGCTTTCTTT	CASSTRDRTGTEAFF
-	TRBJ2-7	once	TRBV27	TGTGCCAGCAGTTTCTCCGGACTCCTGAGCTCCTACGAGCAGTACTTC	CASSFSGLLSSYEQYF
-	TRBJ1-4	-	TRBV5-5	TGTGCCAGCGGAGAGACTCAAAAACTGTTTTTT	CASGETQKLFF
-	TRBJ1-1	-	TRBV9	TGTGCCAGCAGCGTAGCCCTTGAACCGGGCTCAGGGAACACTGAAGCTTTCTTT	CASSVALEPGSGNTEAFF
TRBD2	TRBJ2-3	-	TRBV7-9	TGTGCCAGCAGCTTCCTAGCGGGGGGCACAGATACGCAGTATTTT	CASSFLAGGTDTQYF
-	TRBJ1-1	-	TRBV9	TGTGCCAGCAGCGTGCAGGGGAACACTGAAGCTTTCTTT	CASSVQGNTEAFF
-	TRBJ2-7	-	TRBV21-1	TGTGCCAGCAGCAGTGTAGACTCGGAAGCCTCCTACGAGCAGTACTTC	CASSSVDSEASYEQYF
-	TRBJ2-7	-	TRBV6-5	TGTGCCAGCTCCGAGGAGGCCACCTACGAGCAGTACTTC	CASSEEATYEQYF
-	TRBJ2-7	once	TRBV3-1/TRBV3-2	TGTGCCAGCACGAACACCCGCGGGGACGAGCAGTACTTC	CASTNTRGDEQYF
TRBD1	TRBJ1-4	-	TRBV5-4	TGTGCCAGCAGCTCCGGGACAGGGGATGAAAAACTGTTTTTT	CASSSGTGDEKLFF
TRBD1	TRBJ1-5	-	TRBV6-5	TGTGCCAGCAGTCCAGGGGGAGGTCAGCCCCAGCATTTT	CASSPGGGQPQHF
TRBD1	TRBJ1-1	-	TRBV25-1	TGTGCCAGCAGTGAATATTTCGTCGAAGGGGGCCGTGGGGCTTTCTTT	CASSEYFVEGGRGAFF
-	TRBJ2-2	-	TRBV10-3	TGTGCCTTCCGGACAGAGGCGGCGAACACCGGGGAGCTGTTTTTT	CAFRTEAANTGELFF
-	TRBJ1-1	-	TRBV2	TGTGCCAGCACTGACATGGGAAGATCGAACACTGAAGCTTTCTTT	CASTDMGRSNTEAFF